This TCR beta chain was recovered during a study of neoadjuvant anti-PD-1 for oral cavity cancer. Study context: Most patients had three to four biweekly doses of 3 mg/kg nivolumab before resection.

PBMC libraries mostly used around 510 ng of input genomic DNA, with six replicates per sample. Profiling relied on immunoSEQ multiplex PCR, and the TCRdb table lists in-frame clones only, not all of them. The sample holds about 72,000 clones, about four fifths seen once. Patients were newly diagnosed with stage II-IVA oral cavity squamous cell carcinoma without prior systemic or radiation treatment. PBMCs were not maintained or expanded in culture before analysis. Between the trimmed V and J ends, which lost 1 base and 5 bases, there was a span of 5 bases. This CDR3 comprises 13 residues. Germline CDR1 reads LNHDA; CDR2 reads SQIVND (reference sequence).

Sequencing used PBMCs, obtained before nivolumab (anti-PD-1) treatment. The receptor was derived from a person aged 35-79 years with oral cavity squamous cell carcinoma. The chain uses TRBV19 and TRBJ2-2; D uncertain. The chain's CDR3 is CASSIARTGELFF. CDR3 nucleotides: TGTGCCAGTAGTATAGCCCGGACCGGGGAGCTGTTTTTT.